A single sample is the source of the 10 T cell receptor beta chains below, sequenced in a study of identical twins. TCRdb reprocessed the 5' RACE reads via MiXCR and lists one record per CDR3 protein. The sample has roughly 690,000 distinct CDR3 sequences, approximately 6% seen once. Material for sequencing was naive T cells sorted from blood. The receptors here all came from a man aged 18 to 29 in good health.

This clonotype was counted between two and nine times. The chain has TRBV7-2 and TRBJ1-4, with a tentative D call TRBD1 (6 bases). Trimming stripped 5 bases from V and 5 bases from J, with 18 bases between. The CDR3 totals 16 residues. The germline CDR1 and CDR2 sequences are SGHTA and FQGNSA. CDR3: CASSPADSRINEKLFF. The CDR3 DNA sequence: TGTGCCAGCAGCCCGGCGGACAGCAGGATAAATGAAAAACTGTTTTTT. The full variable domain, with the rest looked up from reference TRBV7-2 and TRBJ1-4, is GAGVSQSPSNKVTEKGKDVELRCDPISGHTALYWYRQSLGQGLEFLIYFQGNSAPDKSGLPSDRFSAERTGGSVSTLTIQRTQQEDSAVYLCASSPADSRINEKLFFGSGTQLSVL.

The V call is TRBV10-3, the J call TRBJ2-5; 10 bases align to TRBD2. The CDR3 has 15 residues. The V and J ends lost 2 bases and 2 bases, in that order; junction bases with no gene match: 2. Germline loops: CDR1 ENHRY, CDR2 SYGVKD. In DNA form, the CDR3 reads TGTGCCATCAGTGAGAGGACTAGCGGACAAGAGACCCAGTACTTC. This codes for CAISERTSGQETQYF.

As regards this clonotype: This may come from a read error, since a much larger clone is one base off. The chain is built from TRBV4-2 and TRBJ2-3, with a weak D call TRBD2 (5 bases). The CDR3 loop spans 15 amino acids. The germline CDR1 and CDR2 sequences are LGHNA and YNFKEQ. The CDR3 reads CASSQEASRTDPQYF. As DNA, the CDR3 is TGTGCCAGCAGCCAAGAGGCTAGCCGCACAGATCCGCAGTATTTT.

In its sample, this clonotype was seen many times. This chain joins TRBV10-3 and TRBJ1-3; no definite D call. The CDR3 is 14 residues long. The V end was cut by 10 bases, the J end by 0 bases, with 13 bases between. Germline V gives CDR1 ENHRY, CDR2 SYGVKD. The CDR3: CATITSYSGNTIYF. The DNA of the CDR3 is TGTGCCACCATAACATCTTACTCTGGAAACACCATATATTTT.

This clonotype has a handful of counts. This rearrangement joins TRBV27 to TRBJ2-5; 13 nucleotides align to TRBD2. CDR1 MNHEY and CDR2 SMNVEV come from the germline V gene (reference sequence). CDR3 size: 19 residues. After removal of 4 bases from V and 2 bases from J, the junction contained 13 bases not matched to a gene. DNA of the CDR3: TGTGCCAGCAGTTCGGGACTAGCGGGGACCTCCCGGATTCAAGAGACCCAGTACTTC. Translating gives CASSSGLAGTSRIQETQYF.

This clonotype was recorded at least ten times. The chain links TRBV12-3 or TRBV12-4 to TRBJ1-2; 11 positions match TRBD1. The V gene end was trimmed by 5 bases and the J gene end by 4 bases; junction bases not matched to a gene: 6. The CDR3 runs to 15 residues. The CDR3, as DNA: TGTGCCAGCAGTAGGACAGGGGGCTGGGCCTATGGCTACACCTTC. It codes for CASSRTGGWAYGYTF.

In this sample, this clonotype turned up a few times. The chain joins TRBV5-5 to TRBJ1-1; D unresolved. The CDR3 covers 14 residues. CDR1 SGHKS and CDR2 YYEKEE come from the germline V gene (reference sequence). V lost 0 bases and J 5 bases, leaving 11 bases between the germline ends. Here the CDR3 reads CASSLVYGRTEAFF. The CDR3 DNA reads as TGTGCCAGCAGCTTGGTTTATGGTAGGACTGAAGCTTTCTTT.

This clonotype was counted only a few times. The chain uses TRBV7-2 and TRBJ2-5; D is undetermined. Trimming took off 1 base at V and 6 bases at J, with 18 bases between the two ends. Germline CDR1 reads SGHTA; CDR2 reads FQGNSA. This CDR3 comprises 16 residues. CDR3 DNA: TGTGCCAGCAGCTTAGGGGGTACACGGAGTGGGAAGACCCAGTACTTC. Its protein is CASSLGGTRSGKTQYF.

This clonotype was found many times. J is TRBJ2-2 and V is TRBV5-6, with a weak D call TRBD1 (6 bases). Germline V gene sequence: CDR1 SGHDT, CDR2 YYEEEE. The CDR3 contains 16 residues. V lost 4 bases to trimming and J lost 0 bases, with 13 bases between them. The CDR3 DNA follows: TGTGCCAGCAGCGGCATCGGACAGACGAACACCGGGGAGCTGTTTTTT. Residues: CASSGIGQTNTGELFF.

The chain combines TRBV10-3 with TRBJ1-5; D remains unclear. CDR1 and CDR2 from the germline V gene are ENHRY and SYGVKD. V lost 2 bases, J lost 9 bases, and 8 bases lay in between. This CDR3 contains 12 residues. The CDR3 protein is CAISERMGPQHF. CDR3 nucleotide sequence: TGTGCCATCAGTGAGCGTATGGGGCCCCAGCATTTT.